Following are 17 T cell receptor beta chains from one sample sequenced in a study of T cells in Graves' hyperthyroidism and ophthalmopathy. The source material, RNA transcripts, was used to amplify TCR beta CDR3 regions. With the HTBI primer set, the TCR CDR3 went through a first round of RT-PCR. TCRdb re-called the multiplex PCR reads through MiXCR, storing one row per CDR3 protein. The data show roughly 640,000 distinct CDR3 sequences, with approximately 16% seen just once and around 3.5% held by the top ten. Sequences were obtained from blood. These TCRs come from a woman in her forties with Graves' ophthalmopathy.

This clonotype has a count of ten or more. The V and J genes are TRBV20-1 and TRBJ2-1; D gene uncertain. Germline values: CDR1 DFQATT, CDR2 SNEGSKA (reference sequence). V was shortened by 0 bases and J by 5 bases, with 5 bases between the two germline ends. The CDR3 sequence is 12 residues long. CDR3 DNA sequence: TGCAGTGCTAGAGATCTTCACAATGAGCAGTTCTTC. It codes for CSARDLHNEQFF.

J is TRBJ1-6 and V is TRBV20-1; the D is unclear. V was cut by 6 bases and J by 0 bases, with 12 bases left in between. CDR1 and CDR2 from the germline V gene are DFQATT and SNEGSKA (reference sequence). The CDR3 length is 15 residues. CDR3 sequence reads: CSASTRSSYNSPLHF. CDR3 nucleotide sequence: TGCAGTGCCTCGACGAGGAGCTCCTATAATTCACCCCTCCACTTT.

This clonotype was detected many times. This chain links TRBV28 with TRBJ1-2, with D possibly TRBD1 on 6 matching bases. This CDR3 region has 15 residues. CDR1 is MDHEN, CDR2 SYDVKM, per germline. V was shortened by 4 bases and J by 1 base, with 13 bases between the two germline ends. This CDR3 reads CASSSLGGHNYGYTF. The CDR3 coding sequence is TGTGCCAGCAGTTCTCTCGGGGGACATAACTATGGCTACACCTTC.

V is TRBV4-2 and J is TRBJ2-7; no definite D call. The CDR3 extends over 14 amino acids. V lost 1 base, J lost 3 bases, and 10 bases lay in between. Germline values: CDR1 LGHNA, CDR2 YNFKEQ. Written as DNA, the CDR3 is TGTGCCAGCAGCCAAGTTTCGACAAACTACGAGCAGTACTTC. This translates into CASSQVSTNYEQYF.

This clonotype was recorded at least ten times. V usage is TRBV27 and J usage is TRBJ1-1; D gene unclear. V shed 8 bases and J shed 5 bases, with 18 bases lying between them. The CDR3 sequence is 14 residues long. CDR1 and CDR2 from the germline V gene are MNHEY and SMNVEV (reference sequence). CDR3 coding DNA: TGTGCCAGCTCTGACTCGGGGAGGAGAACTGAAGCTTTCTTT. This codes for CASSDSGRRTEAFF.

Remarks on this clonotype: Relative to the germline gene, one junction end is altered; a read error may explain this. The J gene is TRBJ2-7, the V gene TRBV12-3 or TRBV12-4, with a possible D match to TRBD1 (5 bases). The CDR3 is 13 amino acids. The CDR3 nucleotides read TGTGCCAGCGGTTTGGTTGGGGCCCACGAGCAGTACTTC. It specifies CASGLVGAHEQYF.

The chain combines TRBV6-1 with TRBJ2-1; 8 bases match TRBD2. CDR1 is MNHNS, CDR2 SASEGT, per germline. After removal of 8 bases from V and 9 bases from J, the junction contained 15 bases not matched to a gene. The CDR3 length is 15 residues. The CDR3 DNA reads TGTGCCAGCGGTTATAGCGGGACGAGGGGTGGTGAGCAGTTCTTC. Translation: CASGYSGTRGGEQFF.

This sequence joins TRBV28 and TRBJ1-2, with D maybe TRBD1 (6 bases). Germline assignment: CDR1 MDHEN and CDR2 SYDVKM. The V gene lost 4 bases and the J gene lost 3 bases, with 15 bases spanning the gap. The CDR3 consists of 15 residues. In DNA, the CDR3 is TGTGCCAGCAGTTCCCCCGTCGGGGGGCACTATGGCTACACCTTC. Protein product: CASSSPVGGHYGYTF.

This clonotype was counted between two and nine times. J is TRBJ2-1 and V is TRBV18, with TRBD2 identical over 9 bases. CDR3 size: 17 residues. Trimming cost V 3 bases and J 1 base; bases outside gene matches: 7. Germline CDR1 reads KGHSH; CDR2 reads LQKENI. CDR3 sequence reads: CASSPSGSFISYNEQFF. The DNA for the CDR3 is TGTGCCAGCTCACCTAGCGGGAGTTTCATTTCCTACAATGAGCAGTTCTTC.

This clonotype was seen ten or more times. In DNA, the CDR3 is TGTGCCAGCAGTTCGCCGGGCCAGCAACGATACGAGCAGTACTTC. As protein: CASSSPGQQRYEQYF. The J gene is TRBJ2-7, the V gene TRBV28; D remains unclear. This CDR3 is 15 amino acids long. Germline assignment: CDR1 MDHEN and CDR2 SYDVKM. The ends were cut back, 4 bases at V and 4 bases at J, with 17 bases in the middle.

This clonotype was counted between two and nine times. The chain has TRBV6-1 and TRBJ2-1, with 11 bases aligning to TRBD2. Germline loops: CDR1 MNHNS, CDR2 SASEGT. V was pared by 6 bases and J by 2 bases, with 3 bases of the junction left unmatched. This CDR3 region has 15 residues. The CDR3 loop reads CASRTSGEPYNEQFF. The CDR3 nucleotides read TGTGCCAGCAGGACTAGCGGGGAACCCTACAATGAGCAGTTCTTC.

The V call is TRBV5-4, the J call TRBJ2-3; D is perhaps TRBD2 (5 bases). This CDR3 has 17 amino acids. V lost 3 bases to trimming and J lost 4 bases, with 21 bases between them. Germline V gene sequence: CDR1 SGHNT, CDR2 YYREEE (reference sequence). The CDR3 nucleotides read TGTGCCAGCAGCTCGGCCCGCCTCCTAGCAAACGCAGATACGCAGTATTTT. This encodes CASSSARLLANADTQYF.

The rearrangement joins TRBV20-1 to TRBJ2-7; D call uncertain. From germline, CDR1 is DFQATT and CDR2 SNEGSKA (reference sequence). CDR3 length: 15 residues. V lost 3 bases to trimming and J lost 0 bases, with 15 bases between them. The CDR3 sequence: CSARDPWQNSYEQYF. The CDR3 nucleotides are TGCAGTGCTAGGGACCCCTGGCAGAACTCCTACGAGCAGTACTTC.

About this clonotype: This may stem from a read error, because a much larger clone lies one nucleotide away. The chain joins TRBV20-1 to TRBJ2-5; 7 bases map to TRBD2. In germline, CDR1 is DFQATT, CDR2 SNEGSKA (reference sequence). The CDR3 contains 14 residues. The DNA for the CDR3 is TGCAGTGCGCTGACCTCGACTAGCTTAGAGGCCCAGTACTTC. As protein: CSALTSTSLEAQYF.

The sample holds a few counts of this clonotype. The rearrangement joins TRBV6-1 to TRBJ2-3; TRBD2 might be the D (5 bases). Trimming took 4 bases from V and 3 from J, leaving 14 bases between them. The V gene's germline CDR1 is MNHNS and CDR2 SASEGT. The CDR3 contains 15 residues. The CDR3 region has the DNA TGTGCCAGCAGTGTTCGGCGGGTGGGGACAGATACGCAGTATTTT. This translates into CASSVRRVGTDTQYF.

This chain joins TRBV5-1 and TRBJ2-5; TRBD2 aligns across 11 bases. The CDR3 is made up of 15 amino acids. The trim removed 4 bases at V and 4 bases at J, leaving 6 bases unmatched. Germline-derived CDR1 and CDR2 are SGHRS and YFSETQ. The CDR3 region is CASSVTSGRGETQYF. CDR3 in DNA: TGCGCCAGCAGCGTCACTAGCGGGAGAGGAGAGACCCAGTACTTC.

The table lists this clonotype with a few counts. The V gene is TRBV11-2, the J gene TRBJ2-2; D remains unclear. CDR1 SGHAT and CDR2 FQNNGV come from the germline V gene. The CDR3 is 14 residues long. The V end lost 4 bases, the J end lost 0 bases, and 6 bases lay between the germline ends. As DNA, the CDR3 is TGTGCCAGCAGCTGGGGTTCGAACACCGGGGAGCTGTTTTTT. This sequence encodes CASSWGSNTGELFF.